Described below is a single T cell receptor (beta chain) sequence and its context. With 5 bases clipped from V and 4 bases from J, the junction kept 8 bases outside the gene matches. Germline lookup yields CDR1 KGHSH and CDR2 LQKENI. This CDR3 contains 17 residues. The sample originates from a study of blood T cell repertoires in COVID-19. Profiled with immunoSEQ multiplex PCR; TCRdb holds only in-frame clones, not every one. The table lists around 300,000 clones, about 83% of them singletons. This clonotype originated in a woman aged 45-65 years who had recovered from COVID-19. The chain has TRBV18 and TRBJ2-2, with 12 bases fitting TRBD1. Sequencing used peripheral blood. The CDR3 DNA reads TGTGCCAGCTCATCTTCCGGGACAGGGGGCTCCACCGGGGAGCTGTTTTTT. This encodes CASSSSGTGGSTGELFF.